The rows below give T cell receptor beta chains drawn from one sample of a study of T cell responses to AZD1222 COVID-19 vaccine. TCRdb keeps only in-frame clones here, not all; method: immunoSEQ multiplex PCR. Counted here are tens of thousands of clones, roughly 90% occurring once; the ten biggest clones make up approximately 2.6%. This material consisted of peripheral blood, taken on day 0 of MenACWY control vaccination. These receptors came from an adult in good health. The CDR3 runs from the conserved cysteine through the conserved F or W. D genes are given only for firm matches. Size tells how often a clone was seen (once, few, many) or the class of an expanded clone, and some rows leave it out.

d_gene | j_gene | v_gene | abundance | CDR3nt | CDR3aa
. | TRBJ1-2 | TRBV29-1 | once | TGCAGCGTTGAGGCACGGAAGGGCGGGCTGGGTGGCTACACCTTC | CSVEARKGGLGGYTF
. | TRBJ2-7 | TRBV14 | . | TGTGCCAGCAGCCGTAGGGGTACCCTGACTAATCCCTCCTACGAGCAGTACTTC | CASSRRGTLTNPSYEQYF
. | TRBJ1-3 | TRBV18 | . | TGTGCCAGCTCACCAGGTCTCCGGGTCAATGGAAACACCATATATTTT | CASSPGLRVNGNTIYF
. | TRBJ2-5 | TRBV18 | . | TGTGCCAGCTCACCGTCAGGGGCGGAAGAGACCCAGTACTTC | CASSPSGAEETQYF
. | TRBJ2-7 | TRBV29-1 | . | TGCAGCGTTGAAGTGGCAGGGGCCGAGCAGTACTTC | CSVEVAGAEQYF
TRBD1 | TRBJ2-1 | TRBV19 | . | TGTGCCAGTAGGGGGAACAGGGGGCGAATCTCCTACAATGAGCAGTTCTTC | CASRGNRGRISYNEQFF
TRBD1 | TRBJ1-4 | TRBV7-9 | . | TGTGCCAGCAGCTTGGGGACAGCAGAAAAACTGTTTTTT | CASSLGTAEKLFF
TRBD2 | TRBJ2-1 | TRBV12-5 | . | TGTGCTAGTGGTTTGCCGCTAGCGGGTTCCTACAATGAGCAGTTCTTC | CASGLPLAGSYNEQFF
TRBD1 | TRBJ2-7 | TRBV18 | . | TGTGCCAGCTCACAGGCCGGGACAGGGAACGAGCAGTACTTC | CASSQAGTGNEQYF
. | TRBJ2-2 | TRBV5-1 | . | TGCGCCAGCAGCTTGGTTGCGGGTGATTCAACCGGGGAGCTGTTTTTT | CASSLVAGDSTGELFF
. | TRBJ2-7 | TRBV2 | . | TGTGCCAGCAGTGAAGCAAGGGTAGGGATCTACGAGCAGTACTTC | CASSEARVGIYEQYF
. | TRBJ2-7 | TRBV29-1 | . | TGCAGCGCAAGAAGCGGACAGTACGAGCAGTACTTC | CSARSGQYEQYF
TRBD2 | TRBJ2-5 | TRBV7-3 | . | TGTGCCAGCAGCTTAGCGGGGGACGTAAAGACCCAGTACTTC | CASSLAGDVKTQYF
. | TRBJ1-5 | TRBV4-3 | . | TGCGCCAGCGGGAACGGAGTCGGCAATCAGCCCCAGCATTTT | CASGNGVGNQPQHF
. | TRBJ2-2 | TRBV7-2 | . | TGTGCCAGCAGCTTAGTTCAGGGGCTGAGTACCGGGGAGCTGTTTTTT | CASSLVQGLSTGELFF
. | TRBJ2-7 | TRBV27 | . | TGTGCCAGCAGTTTATCCCAAGGGGGGGGCTACCCCTACGAGCAGTACTTC | CASSLSQGGGYPYEQYF
TRBD1 | TRBJ2-7 | TRBV11-1 | once | TGTGCCAGCAGCTTGGGGACAGTAAGCTCCTACGAGCAGTACTTC | CASSLGTVSSYEQYF
. | TRBJ1-5 | TRBV6-5 | . | TGTGCCAGCAGAAGGACGGACAATCAGCCCCAGCATTTT | CASRRTDNQPQHF
. | TRBJ1-3 | TRBV5-1 | . | TGCGCCAGCAGCTTGGCTACAAGTTCTGGAAACACCATATATTTT | CASSLATSSGNTIYF
. | TRBJ1-5 | TRBV19 | . | TGTGCCAGTAGTCCATTAAATCAGCCCCAGCATTTT | CASSPLNQPQHF
. | TRBJ2-3 | TRBV6-4 | once | TGTGCCAGCAGTGAAGGCGGGGAACCCACAGATACGCAGTATTTT | CASSEGGEPTDTQYF
TRBD1 | TRBJ1-1 | TRBV29-1 | . | TGCAGCGTATGCAGGGGGGAGAACACTGAAGCTTTCTTT | CSVCRGENTEAFF
. | TRBJ1-4 | TRBV4-3 | few | TGCGCCAGCAGCCACGAGTGGGGCGGTAATGAAAAACTGTTTTTT | CASSHEWGGNEKLFF
. | TRBJ1-5 | TRBV5-1 | once | TGCGCTGGGACCACCAACCTTCTAAGCAATCAGCCCCAGCATTTT | CAGTTNLLSNQPQHF
. | TRBJ1-3 | TRBV24-1 | . | TGTGCCACCTCTCAAGGGCACTCTGGAAACACCATATATTTT | CATSQGHSGNTIYF
. | TRBJ2-2 | TRBV3-1/TRBV3-2 | . | TGTGCCAGCAGCCAAGACTTGAACACCGGGGAGCTGTTTTTT | CASSQDLNTGELFF
. | TRBJ2-5 | TRBV19 | . | TGTGCCAGTAGTATAGATGCGAGGGAGACCCAGTACTTC | CASSIDARETQYF
. | TRBJ1-5 | TRBV4-1 | . | TGCGCCAGCAGCCAAGGGGTAAATCAGCCCCAGCATTTT | CASSQGVNQPQHF
. | TRBJ2-5 | TRBV5-4 | . | TGTGCCAGCAGCCTGCAAGAGACCCAGTACTTC | CASSLQETQYF
. | TRBJ2-5 | TRBV10-3 | . | TGTGCCACAACCGCAGGGACCAACCAAGAGACCCAGTACTTC | CATTAGTNQETQYF
. | TRBJ1-2 | TRBV28 | . | TGTGCCAGCAGTTCTCACGACTTGAGAGGCTACACCTTC | CASSSHDLRGYTF
TRBD2 | TRBJ2-1 | TRBV6-5 | . | TGTGCCAGCGGAGGGCTAGCGGGGGGCGGGCAGTTCTTC | CASGGLAGGGQFF
TRBD2 | TRBJ2-1 | TRBV27 | . | TGTGCCAGTCGAATAGCGGGGCCTTTCAATGAGCAGTTCTTC | CASRIAGPFNEQFF
. | TRBJ1-2 | TRBV4-3 | . | TGCGCCAGCAGCCAAAATCAAGCTAACTATGGCTACACCTTC | CASSQNQANYGYTF
. | TRBJ1-6 | TRBV6-1 | . | TGTGCCAGCAGTGGAGACCCGATGACACAAAATTCACCCCTCCACTTT | CASSGDPMTQNSPLHF
. | TRBJ1-2 | TRBV7-2 | . | TGTGCCAGCAGCTTCCCGGACATTAACTATGGCTACACCTTC | CASSFPDINYGYTF
. | TRBJ1-2 | TRBV6-2/TRBV6-3 | once | TGTGCCAGCAGTTACAGGGACGCGAGCGGCTACACCTTC | CASSYRDASGYTF
TRBD2 | TRBJ2-5 | TRBV24-1 | . | TGTGCCACCAGTGATCGTCTAGCGGAAGAGACCCAGTACTTC | CATSDRLAEETQYF
. | TRBJ1-1 | TRBV12-3/TRBV12-4 | once | TGTGCCAGCACCCTTGGGGGGTTGGCTGAAGCTTTCTTT | CASTLGGLAEAFF
. | TRBJ2-5 | TRBV6-6 | once | TGTGCCAGCAGTTACCAATGGACTAACCAAGAGACCCAGTACTTC | CASSYQWTNQETQYF
. | TRBJ2-5 | TRBV11-3 | . | TGTGCCAGCAGCTCCCCGGAAAAAACCCAAGAGACCCAGTACTTC | CASSSPEKTQETQYF
. | TRBJ2-3 | TRBV9 | . | TGTGCCAGCAGCGTACTACAGGGAACAGATACGCAGTATTTT | CASSVLQGTDTQYF
. | TRBJ2-5 | TRBV11-3 | . | TGTGCCAGCAGCTTATATAGGGGGGATGAGACCCAGTACTTC | CASSLYRGDETQYF
. | TRBJ1-2 | TRBV19 | . | TGTGCCAGTACCTCTTTCGGCGCAGCCGGGCCATATGGCTACACCTTC | CASTSFGAAGPYGYTF
. | TRBJ2-5 | TRBV24-1 | . | TGTGCCACCAGTGATTCAACAGGGTTTGGAGAGACCCAGTACTTC | CATSDSTGFGETQYF
TRBD1 | TRBJ1-3 | TRBV28 | . | TGTGCCAGCAGTTTGACAGGGGAGCCGGCCGGAAACACCATATATTTT | CASSLTGEPAGNTIYF
. | TRBJ1-1 | TRBV2 | . | TGTGCCAGCAGTGGGGGGGAGCTTAAAGGGACTGAAGCTTTCTTT | CASSGGELKGTEAFF